These 26 T cell receptor beta chains were sequenced from one sample in a study of T cells expressing NK-cell markers. No DNA is given; TCRdb re-called the 5' RACE reads and lists each CDR3 protein once. Here the sample table reports about 260,000 distinct CDR3 sequences. Sequencing used blood T cells: a sorted CD56 or NKG2C T cell subset, CD4+ or CD8+ T cells, or bulk PBMC T cells (not recorded which). These receptors were collected from a man between 18 and 29 years old in good health.

The chain links TRBV5-1 to TRBJ2-7; TCRdb names TRBD1, which stays unverified in the absence of DNA. The CDR3 covers 17 residues. Per germline, CDR1 SGHRS and CDR2 YFSETQ. The CDR3 protein is CASSLGQGITTRDEQYF.

V gene TRBV7-6 combines with J gene TRBJ1-5; as DNA is missing, the TRBD1 call by TCRdb cannot be tested. The germline V gene encodes CDR1 SGHVS and CDR2 FNYEAQ. This CDR3 is built from 16 residues. CDR3 region: CASSLEPQGGNQPQHF.

The chain joins TRBV14 to TRBJ2-1. CDR3 size: 15 residues. Germline V gene data show CDR1 as SGHDN and CDR2 as FVKESK. Here the CDR3 reads CASSLHPSSYNEQFF.

The V call is TRBV20-1, the J call TRBJ2-3; lacking DNA, the TRBD1 call made by TCRdb goes unchecked. This CDR3 spans 15 amino acids. Germline V gene sequence: CDR1 DFQATT, CDR2 SNEGSKA (reference sequence). CDR3 in amino acids: CSARDLGRNTDTQYF.

The V gene is TRBV20-1, the J gene TRBJ2-7; TCRdb returns TRBD1, unconfirmable since there is no DNA. CDR1 is DFQATT, CDR2 SNEGSKA, per germline (reference sequence). This CDR3 region has 14 residues. The CDR3 loop is CSAPPVGLRYEQYF.

The rearrangement uses TRBV5-1 and TRBJ2-5. The CDR3 is 14 residues long. Per the germline V gene, CDR1 is SGHRS and CDR2 is YFSETQ. CDR3 in amino acids: CASSFGQLQETQYF.

V gene TRBV18 combines with J gene TRBJ1-6; TCRdb gives TRBD1 as the D gene, but with no DNA this cannot be confirmed. This CDR3 spans 16 amino acids. Germline V CDR1 and CDR2: KGHSH, LQKENI. The CDR3 sequence is CASSPGTDRINSPLHF.

The V gene is TRBV4-2, the J gene TRBJ2-1; TCRdb reports TRBD1, a call that lacks DNA to check it against. The CDR3 length is 16 residues. In germline, CDR1 is LGHNA, CDR2 YNFKEQ. The CDR3 region is CASSQGDSGIYNEQFF.

The rearrangement joins TRBV27 to TRBJ2-1; no DNA is available, so the TRBD2 call from TCRdb remains unchecked. Germline CDR1 is MNHEY and CDR2 is SMNVEV (reference sequence). CDR3 length: 18 residues. This chain's CDR3 is CASSPYSESGTSLAEQFF.

The chain employs TRBV6-2 or TRBV6-3 and TRBJ2-3; TCRdb picks TRBD1, but there is no DNA to check that call. The germline CDR1 and CDR2 sequences are MNHEY and SVGEGT. The length of the CDR3 is 14 residues. The CDR3 spells CASIEQGPTDTQYF.

The J gene is TRBJ2-1, the V gene TRBV7-8; the TRBD1 assignment by TCRdb is unverifiable without DNA. In germline, CDR1 is SGHVS, CDR2 FQNEAQ. There are 15 residues in the CDR3. The CDR3 sequence: CASSSDGTGTNEQFF.

The chain uses TRBV12-3 or TRBV12-4 and TRBJ2-1; lacking DNA, the TRBD2 call made by TCRdb goes unchecked. The CDR3 covers 13 residues. CDR3: CASSLAVLAAGFF.

V and J are TRBV20-1 and TRBJ2-7; checking the TCRdb D call of TRBD2 is not possible without DNA. CDR1 and CDR2 from the germline V gene are DFQATT and SNEGSKA (reference sequence). This CDR3 has 18 residues. This CDR3 reads CSARDLRLAGNPTYEQYF.

The CDR3: CASSPQGPNSYEQYF. The chain uses TRBV7-9 and TRBJ2-7; the D gene TCRdb calls, TRBD1, cannot be checked with no DNA. CDR1 and CDR2 from the germline V gene are SEHNR and FQNEAQ (reference sequence). The CDR3 spans 15 residues. The whole variable domain, remainder taken from reference TRBV7-9 and TRBJ2-7, is DTGVSQNPRHKITKRGQNVTFRCDPISEHNRLYWYRQTLGQGPEFLTYFQNEAQLEKSRLLSDRFSAERPKGSFSTLEIQRTEQGDSAMYLCASSPQGPNSYEQYFGPGTRLTVT.

The rearrangement joins TRBV5-5 to TRBJ1-4; lacking DNA, the TRBD1 call made by TCRdb goes unchecked. The CDR3 covers 16 residues. Germline values: CDR1 SGHKS, CDR2 YYEKEE (reference sequence). CDR3 sequence: CASSLLGQTTNEKLFF.

This CDR3 reads CASSQDGQGANTGELFF. The chain links TRBV7-8 to TRBJ2-2; checking the TCRdb D call of TRBD1 is not possible without DNA. Germline V gene data show CDR1 as SGHVS and CDR2 as FQNEAQ. CDR3 length equals 17 residues. The whole variable domain, remainder taken from reference TRBV7-8 and TRBJ2-2, is GAGVSQSPRYKVAKRGQDVALRCDPISGHVSLFWYQQALGQGPEFLTYFQNEAQLDKSGLPSDRFFAERPEGSVSTLKIQRTQQEDSAVYLCASSQDGQGANTGELFFGEGSRLTVL.

The rearrangement joins TRBV7-2 to TRBJ2-2; TCRdb returns TRBD1, unconfirmable since there is no DNA. The V gene's germline CDR1 is SGHTA and CDR2 FQGNSA. The CDR3 covers 15 residues. CDR3: CASSPTGFATGELFF.

V and J are TRBV20-1 and TRBJ1-3. From germline, CDR1 is DFQATT and CDR2 SNEGSKA (reference sequence). The CDR3 loop spans 14 amino acids. The CDR3: CSARVQSSGNTIYF.

The J gene is TRBJ1-1, the V gene TRBV6-1; TCRdb designates TRBD1, a call that cannot be tested without DNA. Germline-derived CDR1 and CDR2 are MNHNS and SASEGT. This CDR3 is built from 15 residues. CDR3 sequence reads: CASSDHRAVRTEAFF.

The V and J genes are TRBV7-4 and TRBJ2-5; TCRdb calls TRBD1, which cannot be checked without DNA. The CDR3 has 18 amino acids. Germline lookup yields CDR1 SGHVT and CDR2 SQSDAQ. The CDR3 sequence is CASSRTKERQGGQETQYF.

The V call is TRBV4-2, the J call TRBJ2-3; without DNA, the TCRdb call of TRBD2 cannot be checked. CDR3 length: 19 amino acids. Looked up from germline, CDR1 is LGHNA and CDR2 is YNFKEQ. CDR3 region: CASSQASFLAGLSTDTQYF.

V and J are TRBV5-1 and TRBJ2-1; TCRdb returns TRBD1, unconfirmable since there is no DNA. The CDR3 totals 15 residues. The V gene's germline CDR1 is SGHRS and CDR2 YFSETQ. CDR3 sequence: CASSFVPTGYNEQFF.

This rearrangement joins TRBV29-1 to TRBJ2-3; TCRdb gives TRBD1 as the D gene, but with no DNA this cannot be confirmed. Per the germline V gene, CDR1 is SQVTM and CDR2 is ANQGSEA. The CDR3 contains 16 residues. CDR3 amino acids: CSVEDRFVLSTDTQYF.

The chain uses TRBV29-1 and TRBJ2-3; TCRdb proposes TRBD1, but this gene call is untestable without DNA. The CDR3 sequence is 12 residues long. Germline lookup yields CDR1 SQVTM and CDR2 ANQGSEA. CDR3 sequence: CSVQGALDTQYF.

The V and J genes are TRBV6-1 and TRBJ1-2; the TCRdb call, TRBD1, lacks DNA for checking. Germline V gene lookup returns CDR1 MNHNS and CDR2 SASEGT. The CDR3 has 14 amino acids. Here the CDR3 reads CASKAGAAQDGYTF.

The V and J genes are TRBV29-1 and TRBJ1-5. Germline CDR1 reads SQVTM; CDR2 reads ANQGSEA. The length of the CDR3 is 13 residues. The CDR3 region is CSALQGPNQPQHF. Together with reference TRBV29-1 and TRBJ1-5, the CDR3 gives the full variable domain: SAVISQKPSRDICQRGTSLTIQCQVDSQVTMMFWYRQQPGQSLTLIATANQGSEATYESGFVIDKFPISRPNLTFSTLTVSNMSPEDSSIYLCSALQGPNQPQHFGDGTRLSIL.